This TCR beta chain stems from a study of early T cells in non-severe SARS-CoV-2 infection. Study-wide background: Unsorted whole blood bulk RNA was sequenced, with unpaired chains.

Germline CDR1 is SGHRS and CDR2 is YFSETQ. This CDR3 spans 16 amino acids. Comments on this clonotype: Its matching antigen is unknown. Sequence at one end of the junction differs from germline and may be a read error.

From the 5' RACE reads, TCRdb called clonotypes with MiXCR, one entry per CDR3 protein. The repertoire holds nearly 70,000 distinct CDR3 sequences, with roughly 4.8% as singletons. Study-wide results and limits: The matching step, a VDJdb search, favored anti-spike CD8 responses and missed private and CD4 specificities.

The TCR originated in an adult who was a healthcare worker with PCR-confirmed SARS-CoV-2 infection or an uninfected control (not recorded which). The donor label of this sample is uncertain. Sequencing was performed on whole blood, taken at baseline. V and J are TRBV5-1 and TRBJ2-1; D unclear. CDR3 amino acids: CVSSVRQTTSYNEQFF. The CDR3 coding sequence is TGCGTCAGCAGCGTACGCCAGACCACATCCTACAATGAGCAGTTCTTC.